This entry lists 31 T cell receptor beta chains sequenced from one sample in a study of blood T cell repertoires in COVID-19. The protocol was immunoSEQ multiplex PCR, while the TCRdb copy is restricted to in-frame clones and leaves out a portion. The top ten clones hold 1.8% of a sample with 200,000 to 250,000 clones, about 84% of them seen once. The sample was PBMCs or T cells enriched from blood (not recorded which). Receptor source: a man in his 60s who had recovered from COVID-19.

As DNA, the CDR3 is TGCGCCAGCAGCTTCGACACACCTAATGAAAAACTGTTTTTT. This gives the protein CASSFDTPNEKLFF. The chain couples TRBV5-1 to TRBJ1-4, with D uncertain. Germline values: CDR1 SGHRS, CDR2 YFSETQ. This CDR3 is 14 amino acids long. Trimming stripped 2 bases from V and 3 bases from J, with 8 bases between.

With regard to this clone: The junction shows a germline mismatch at one end, possibly a read error. The chain is built from TRBV7-7 and TRBJ2-1; TRBD1 is a possible D gene (6 bases). Germline lookup yields CDR1 SSHAT and CDR2 FNYEAQ (reference sequence). The CDR3 is made up of 13 amino acids. The CDR3 here is CASSFQQGDEQFF. The CDR3 DNA is TGTGCTAGCAGCTTTCAACAGGGCGATGAGCAGTTCTTC.

This clone has a single count. V and J are TRBV18 and TRBJ1-3; 8 nucleotides line up with TRBD1. The CDR3 runs to 16 residues. The germline CDR1 and CDR2 sequences are KGHSH and LQKENI. Losses at the gene ends were 6 bases for V and 4 bases for J; bases not matched to a gene: 11. In nucleotides, the CDR3 is TGTGCCAGCTCCCTCACTACAGGGGGGAGAGGAAACACCATATATTTT. It yields the protein CASSLTTGGRGNTIYF.

The V and J genes are TRBV21-1 and TRBJ1-6; the table names TRBD1, a call not compared with the DNA. TRBV21-1 is shown as a pseudogene. This CDR3 region has 16 residues. CDR3 in DNA: TGTGCCAGCAGCAAAGTACGGGACAGGGGGAATTCACCCCTCCACTTT. This gives the protein CASSKVRDRGNSPLHF.

The chain recombines TRBV29-1 with TRBJ1-2; tentatively, D is TRBD1 (5 bases). Between the trimmed V and J ends, which lost 3 bases and 6 bases, there was a span of 14 bases. The CDR3 spans 13 residues. Germline V gives CDR1 SQVTM, CDR2 ANQGSEA. The CDR3 DNA reads TGCAGCGTTGAGGTCAGGGTCGAGCATGGCTACACCTTC. This gives the protein CSVEVRVEHGYTF.

This chain connects TRBV29-1 to TRBJ1-5; 8 nucleotides match TRBD1. Germline lookup yields CDR1 SQVTM and CDR2 ANQGSEA. V dropped 4 bases and J dropped 6; count of bases not matched to a gene: 5. This CDR3 comprises 13 residues. CDR3 coding DNA: TGCAGCGTTGCGCAGGGGGCCGGTCAGCCCCAGCATTTT. This translates into CSVAQGAGQPQHF.

The V gene is TRBV19, the J gene TRBJ1-3; D is possibly TRBD1 (5 bases). The length of the CDR3 is 15 residues. Germline V CDR1 and CDR2: LNHDA, SQIVND (reference sequence). Trimming left V 5 bases short and J 4 bases short, with 15 bases between. The CDR3 nucleotides read TGTGCCAGTAGTGGCAGGGTGTTGGGAGGAAACACCATATATTTT. This translates into CASSGRVLGGNTIYF. Full variable domain (missing parts from reference TRBV19 and TRBJ1-3): DGGITQSPKYLFRKEGQNVTLSCEQNLNHDAMYWYRQDPGQGLRLIYYSQIVNDFQKGDIAEGYSVSREKKESFPLTVTSAQKNPTAFYLCASSGRVLGGNTIYFGEGSWLTVV.

The chain couples TRBV2 to TRBJ1-2; maybe TRBD1 (5 bases). Germline V lookup: CDR1 SNHLY, CDR2 FYNNEI. V gave up 3 bases and J gave up 3 bases, with 8 bases separating them. This CDR3 region has 13 residues. The CDR3 protein is CASSEQGYYGYTF. In DNA form, the CDR3 reads TGTGCCAGCAGTGAGCAGGGATACTATGGCTACACCTTC. The complete variable domain, with remaining parts taken from reference TRBV2 and TRBJ1-2, reads EPEVTQTPSHQVTQMGQEVILRCVPISNHLYFYWYRQILGQKVEFLVSFYNNEISEKSEIFDDQFSVERPDGSNFTLKIRSTKLEDSAMYFCASSEQGYYGYTFGSGTRLTVV.

CDR3 amino acids: CASSQQGIGGYTF. As DNA, the CDR3 is TGTGCCAGCAGCCAACAGGGTATAGGTGGCTACACCTTC. This chain connects TRBV11-3 to TRBJ1-2; D possibly corresponds to TRBD1 (6 bases). The CDR3 sequence is 13 residues long. The germline V gene has CDR1 SGHNT and CDR2 YENEEA. V was clipped by 5 bases and J by 7 bases, with 14 bases between them.

This chain joins TRBV6-5 and TRBJ1-3, with a weak D call TRBD1 (5 bases). The CDR3 consists of 15 residues. Germline V gene lookup returns CDR1 MNHEY and CDR2 SVGAGI. V was pared by 6 bases and J by 0 bases, with 12 bases between. CDR3 coding DNA: TGTGCCAGCAGGACACAGGAAAACTCTGGAAACACCATATATTTT. Protein sequence: CASRTQENSGNTIYF.

The rearrangement uses TRBV29-1 and TRBJ2-2, with 7 bases that match TRBD1. The V and J ends lost 6 bases and 3 bases, in that order; junction bases with no gene match: 7. Per the germline V gene, CDR1 is SQVTM and CDR2 is ANQGSEA. This CDR3 spans 14 amino acids. This chain's CDR3 is CSVPNRGDTGELFF. As DNA, the CDR3 is TGCAGCGTCCCTAACAGGGGCGACACCGGGGAGCTGTTTTTT.

The chain uses TRBV15 and TRBJ1-3, with D possibly TRBD1 on 5 matching bases. The V end was cut by 0 bases, the J end by 3 bases, with 12 bases between. The V gene's germline CDR1 is LNHNV and CDR2 YYDKDF (reference sequence). The CDR3 covers 16 residues. The CDR3 spells CATSRDHGTGGNTIYF. In DNA, the CDR3 is TGTGCCACCAGCAGAGATCATGGTACAGGTGGAAACACCATATATTTT.

The chain couples TRBV19 to TRBJ1-5; 11 nucleotides align to TRBD1. Losses at the gene ends were 6 bases for V and 7 bases for J; bases not matched to a gene: 2. The CDR3 extends over 13 amino acids. Germline CDR1 reads LNHDA; CDR2 reads SQIVND (reference sequence). DNA of the CDR3: TGTGCCAGTAGCAGGGACAGGGGGCAGCCCCAGCATTTT. Protein sequence: CASSRDRGQPQHF.

The genes are TRBV21-1 and TRBJ1-3. TRBV21-1 represents a pseudogene. The length of the CDR3 is 16 residues. CDR3 nucleotide sequence: TGTGCCAGCAGCAAAATCTTGAACGGTTCTGGAAACACCATATATTTT. This sequence encodes CASSKILNGSGNTIYF.

The chain combines TRBV18 with TRBJ1-2; TRBD1 matches at 9 bases. The CDR3 has 15 amino acids. Germline lookup yields CDR1 KGHSH and CDR2 LQKENI. V lost 4 bases and J lost 6; bases outside the gene matches: 9. The chain's CDR3 is CASSLLGQGIDGYTF. The CDR3 DNA reads as TGTGCCAGCTCACTATTGGGACAGGGAATAGATGGCTACACCTTC. The full variable domain, in which reference TRBV18 and TRBJ1-2 provide the parts outside the CDR3, is NAGVMQNPRHLVRRRGQEARLRCSPMKGHSHVYWYRQLPEEGLKFMVYLQKENIIDESGMPKERFSAEFPKEGPSILRIQQVVRGDSAAYFCASSLLGQGIDGYTFGSGTRLTVV.

The chain carries TRBV3-1 (or the pseudogene TRBV3-2) and TRBJ1-3; 10 nucleotides line up with TRBD1. This CDR3 contains 15 residues. Germline V gene sequence: CDR1 LGHDT, CDR2 YNNKEL (reference sequence). V was pared by 3 bases and J by 2 bases, with 1 base of the junction left unmatched. For the CDR3, the DNA is TGTGCCAGCAGCCATGGGACAGGGGCTGGAAACACCATATATTTT. Protein sequence: CASSHGTGAGNTIYF.

The chain recombines TRBV6-1 with TRBJ2-7; D perhaps matches TRBD2 (5 bases). The CDR3 runs 14 residues. The V end lost 2 bases, the J end lost 6 bases, and 14 bases lay between the germline ends. The V gene's germline CDR1 is MNHNS and CDR2 SASEGT. The CDR3 DNA follows: TGTGCCAGCAGTGAAAACCGGGGTCGGGGCGAGCAGTACTTC. Its translation: CASSENRGRGEQYF.

This clone was seen a handful of times. The J gene is TRBJ1-5, the V gene TRBV7-9; D remains unclear. Trimming took off 1 base at V and 3 bases at J, with 13 bases between the two ends. Germline CDR1 and CDR2: SEHNR and FQNEAQ (reference sequence). This CDR3 is 16 amino acids long. CDR3 residues: CASSLGAVGHNQPQHF. As DNA, the CDR3 is TGTGCCAGCAGCTTAGGAGCCGTGGGCCACAATCAGCCCCAGCATTTT.

This clone was counted only a few times. This chain links TRBV5-1 with TRBJ1-6; a possible D gene is TRBD1 (5 bases). CDR1 SGHRS and CDR2 YFSETQ come from the germline V gene. Trimming took 5 bases from V and 5 from J, leaving 11 bases between them. The CDR3 consists of 14 residues. The CDR3 DNA is TGCGCCAGCAGTACGCAGGGAAATAATTCACCCCTCCACTTT. This encodes CASSTQGNNSPLHF.

This chain joins TRBV6-5 and TRBJ2-5; a possible D gene is TRBD1 (5 bases). The CDR3 runs 14 residues. Germline loops: CDR1 MNHEY, CDR2 SVGAGI. V was clipped by 6 bases and J by 5 bases, with 16 bases between them. The CDR3 reads CASRDSGNRETQYF. In DNA, the CDR3 is TGTGCCAGCAGAGATTCAGGGAATAGGGAGACCCAGTACTTC.

The chain links TRBV11-2 to TRBJ1-1; TRBD1 might be the D (6 bases). The CDR3 has 14 amino acids. Trimming pared 5 bases from V and 5 bases from J, leaving 15 bases between. Per the germline V gene, CDR1 is SGHAT and CDR2 is FQNNGV. CDR3 nucleotide sequence: TGTGCCAGCAGCAAAGACAGGTGGGGGACTGAAGCTTTCTTT. This sequence encodes CASSKDRWGTEAFF.

This clone has just a few counts. The chain carries TRBV5-5 and TRBJ1-4; TRBD1 aligns across 9 bases. The CDR3 is made up of 14 amino acids. Germline CDR1 reads SGHKS; CDR2 reads YYEKEE (reference sequence). Unmatched junction bases numbered 5, after V lost 4 bases and J lost 7 bases. CDR3 bases: TGTGCCAGCAGCCAACAGGGGGCGACTGAAAAACTGTTTTTT. Protein product: CASSQQGATEKLFF.

This clone occurred once. The J gene is TRBJ2-7, the V gene TRBV5-1; the D gene is possibly TRBD2 (5 bases). Looked up from germline, CDR1 is SGHRS and CDR2 is YFSETQ. The V end was cut by 4 bases, the J end by 3 bases, with 14 bases between. The CDR3 spans 14 residues. CDR3 nucleotides: TGCGCCAGCAGCCGGGATGGGCAGGACTACGAGCAGTACTTC. Its translation is CASSRDGQDYEQYF.

This sequence joins TRBV7-2 and TRBJ1-1; 8 nucleotides match TRBD1. The CDR3 covers 15 residues. Germline lookup yields CDR1 SGHTA and CDR2 FQGNSA. Germline trimming cut 4 bases from V and 5 bases from J; bases unmatched to any gene: 9. CDR3 residues: CASSYRGSSGTEAFF. CDR3 nucleotide sequence: TGTGCCAGCAGCTACAGGGGGAGCTCGGGGACTGAAGCTTTCTTT.

This chain uses TRBV11-3 with TRBJ2-4, with 7 bases fitting TRBD2. The CDR3 totals 16 residues. CDR1 is SGHNT and CDR2 is YENEEA in the germline V gene. The junction had 6 bases not matched to a gene; V was cut back by 3 bases and J by 1 base. The CDR3 reads CASSFPRGVAKNIQYF. CDR3 DNA sequence: TGTGCCAGCAGCTTCCCCCGGGGGGTGGCCAAAAACATTCAGTACTTC. Supplemented by reference TRBV11-3 and TRBJ2-4, the full variable domain reads EAGVVQSPRYKIIEKKQPVAFWCNPISGHNTLYWYLQNLGQGPELLIRYENEEAVDDSQLPKDRFSAERLKGVDSTLKIQPAELGDSAVYLCASSFPRGVAKNIQYFGAGTRLSVL.

The chain links TRBV3-1 (or the pseudogene TRBV3-2) to TRBJ1-6; a possible D gene is TRBD1 (5 bases). The CDR3 spans 16 residues. V shed 0 bases and J shed 6 bases, with 12 bases lying between them. Germline values: CDR1 LGHDT, CDR2 YNNKEL (reference sequence). CDR3 amino acids: CASSQELRASNSPLHF. CDR3 in DNA: TGTGCCAGCAGCCAAGAACTCAGGGCAAGTAATTCACCCCTCCACTTT.

The chain employs TRBV19 and TRBJ2-5, with 9 bases identical to TRBD1. The CDR3 runs to 14 residues. CDR1 is LNHDA and CDR2 is SQIVND in the germline V gene (reference sequence). V was clipped by 6 bases and J by 5 bases; unmatched bases: 7. CDR3 DNA sequence: TGTGCCAGTAGGACGACAGGGGGGGCGGAGACCCAGTACTTC. Protein: CASRTTGGAETQYF.

The V call is TRBV7-2, the J call TRBJ2-3; possibly TRBD1 for D (6 bases). The CDR3 totals 14 residues. V lost 5 bases and J lost 5, with 14 bases in between. The germline gives CDR1 SGHTA, CDR2 FQGNSA. In nucleotides, the CDR3 is TGTGCCAGCAGCCCAGTTAGGGGGAGAGATACGCAGTATTTT. Its translation: CASSPVRGRDTQYF.

The sample holds a few counts of this clone. CDR3 bases: TGTGCCAGCAGCGGATCTCTAGCGGGGGCCGCAGATACGCAGTATTTT. This gives the protein CASSGSLAGAADTQYF. The gene calls are TRBV9 and TRBJ2-3; 10 nucleotides line up with TRBD2. The CDR3 runs 16 residues. Germline V CDR1 and CDR2: SGDLS, YYNGEE. V was pared by 3 bases and J by 4 bases, with 8 bases of the junction left unmatched.

This chain links TRBV19 with TRBJ2-7; 10 bases match TRBD1. The CDR3 is 18 residues long. V was clipped by 4 bases and J by 5 bases; unmatched bases: 17. In germline, CDR1 is LNHDA, CDR2 SQIVND (reference sequence). CDR3 protein: CASSSQGQGYFGKDEQYF. The DNA for the CDR3 is TGTGCCAGTAGTAGTCAGGGACAGGGGTACTTTGGAAAGGACGAGCAGTACTTC. The full variable domain, completed using reference TRBV19 and TRBJ2-7, is DGGITQSPKYLFRKEGQNVTLSCEQNLNHDAMYWYRQDPGQGLRLIYYSQIVNDFQKGDIAEGYSVSREKKESFPLTVTSAQKNPTAFYLCASSSQGQGYFGKDEQYFGPGTRLTVT.

This chain uses TRBV7-9 with TRBJ2-7; TRBD1 aligns across 7 bases. CDR1 and CDR2 (germline): SEHNR, FQNEAQ (reference sequence). After removal of 5 bases from V and 3 bases from J, the junction contained 4 bases not matched to a gene. CDR3 length equals 13 residues. The CDR3 DNA is TGTGCCAGCAGCCGGGACAGCCTCTACGAGCAGTACTTC. It yields the protein CASSRDSLYEQYF.